The 17 T cell receptor beta chains given below trace back to one sample, sequenced in a study of blood T cell repertoires in COVID-19. Measured with immunoSEQ multiplex PCR; TCRdb has only the in-frame clones, and not every one. Of around 300,000 clones listed, around nine tenths are singletons. Material for sequencing was peripheral blood. These receptors originate from a man aged 50 or older with acute or convalescent COVID-19.

This chain joins TRBV7-9 and TRBJ2-4; TRBD1 might be the D (6 bases). The germline V gene has CDR1 SEHNR and CDR2 FQNEAQ (reference sequence). V was pared by 1 base and J by 1 base, with 11 bases between. The CDR3 is 16 residues long. CDR3 sequence (DNA): TGTGCCAGCAGCTTAGAAAGTACAGGGGCCAAAAACATTCAGTACTTC. Translating it yields CASSLESTGAKNIQYF.

This sequence joins TRBV7-8 and TRBJ2-7; 9 nucleotides align to TRBD2. Germline-derived CDR1 and CDR2 are SGHVS and FQNEAQ. The V gene end was trimmed by 3 bases and the J gene end by 2 bases; junction bases not matched to a gene: 11. The CDR3 extends over 17 amino acids. The CDR3 region has the DNA TGTGCCAGCAGCTTTAGGAGAGCGGGGGGTCCTACCTACGAGCAGTACTTC. Amino acids: CASSFRRAGGPTYEQYF.

The chain has TRBV5-4 and TRBJ2-3; the D gene is possibly TRBD2 (7 bases). V was cut by 4 bases and J by 4 bases, with 16 bases left in between. This CDR3 is 15 amino acids long. CDR1 and CDR2 from the germline V gene are SGHNT and YYREEE (reference sequence). The DNA for the CDR3 is TGTGCCAGCAGCCCCCGCGGGGGCAAGGCAGATACGCAGTATTTT. Translation: CASSPRGGKADTQYF.

The CDR3: CASSSWGAKVDTIYF. The CDR3 nucleotides read TGCGCCAGCAGCTCCTGGGGCGCTAAGGTGGACACCATATATTTT. The chain couples TRBV5-1 to TRBJ1-3; D may be TRBD1 (5 bases). The CDR3 spans 15 residues. Deletions cut 3 bases from V and 8 bases from J, with 18 bases between. Germline CDR1 SGHRS, CDR2 YFSETQ.

This clone came up many times. The chain is built from TRBV2 and TRBJ2-7; 7 bases fit TRBD2. This CDR3 contains 14 residues. Per germline, CDR1 SNHLY and CDR2 FYNNEI. V dropped 7 bases and J dropped 4; count of bases not matched to a gene: 10. CDR3 coding DNA: TGTGCCAGCAATGTTGGGGGGGTGAGGTACGAGCAGTACTTC. Amino acid sequence: CASNVGGVRYEQYF.

The chain recombines TRBV2 with TRBJ1-1, with TRBD1 identical over 9 bases. V shed 7 bases, J shed 4 bases, and the junction held 10 bases outside the gene matches. This CDR3 is built from 15 residues. Germline CDR1 is SNHLY and CDR2 is FYNNEI. The DNA for the CDR3 is TGTGCCAGCACCGCCCACAGGGGGCCAAGCACTGAAGCTTTCTTT. It yields the protein CASTAHRGPSTEAFF.

The rearrangement joins TRBV7-9 to TRBJ1-1; no firm D call. Germline-derived CDR1 and CDR2 are SEHNR and FQNEAQ (reference sequence). The V end lost 1 base, the J end lost 1 base, and 7 bases lay between the germline ends. There are 14 residues in the CDR3. CDR3 in DNA: TGTGCCAGCAGCTTAGTGGCCAAGAACACTGAAGCTTTCTTT. Protein sequence: CASSLVAKNTEAFF.

The chain couples TRBV19 to TRBJ1-2; D unclear. The CDR3 spans 13 residues. Germline assignment: CDR1 LNHDA and CDR2 SQIVND (reference sequence). Trimming took 7 bases from V and 5 from J, leaving 14 bases between them. The CDR3 sequence is CASNMGLLYGYTF. The CDR3 DNA reads as TGTGCCAGTAACATGGGCCTTCTTTATGGCTACACCTTC.

The chain carries TRBV10-2 and TRBJ2-1, with TRBD2 matching over 9 bases. The J segment lost 8 bases and the V segment lost 6 bases, leaving 8 bases of the junction unmatched. This CDR3 contains 14 residues. Germline CDR1 reads WSHSY; CDR2 reads SAAADI. In DNA, the CDR3 is TGCGCCAGCAGCCTCAGCGGGGGGAGAGATGAGCAGTTCTTC. Protein sequence: CASSLSGGRDEQFF.

The chain carries TRBV5-4 and TRBJ2-7; 9 nucleotides match TRBD2. The CDR3 loop spans 15 amino acids. V gave up 0 bases and J gave up 2 bases; unmatched junction bases: 3. Per germline, CDR1 SGHNT and CDR2 YYREEE (reference sequence). The CDR3 nucleotides are TGTGCCAGCAGCTTGGTAGCGGGGGAAACCTACGAGCAGTACTTC. The encoded protein is CASSLVAGETYEQYF.

About this clone: At one end, the junction sequence differs from germline, possibly due to a read error. The genes are TRBV7-7 and TRBJ2-1; 8 nucleotides agree with TRBD1. CDR3 length equals 15 residues. In germline, CDR1 is SSHAT, CDR2 FNYEAQ (reference sequence). As DNA, the CDR3 is TGTGCTAGCAGCACAGACAGGGGCTCCGGCAATGAGCAGTTCTTC. The encoded protein is CASSTDRGSGNEQFF.

The chain joins TRBV18 to TRBJ2-7, with a possible D match to TRBD1 (5 bases). Per the germline V gene, CDR1 is KGHSH and CDR2 is LQKENI. The CDR3 has 15 amino acids. V was trimmed by 2 bases and J by 7 bases, leaving 18 bases between them. This CDR3 is CASSPRQGPVWEQYF. CDR3 coding DNA: TGTGCCAGCTCACCAAGGCAGGGCCCCGTGTGGGAGCAGTACTTC.

This clone came up once. V and J are TRBV13 and TRBJ2-2; tentatively, D is TRBD2 (6 bases). Trimming cost V 2 bases and J 4 bases, with 14 bases left between them. The germline V gene encodes CDR1 PRHDT and CDR2 FYEKMQ (reference sequence). The CDR3 consists of 16 residues. CDR3 DNA sequence: TGTGCCAGCAGCTTACCCTCAATGGAGGGCACCGGGGAGCTGTTTTTT. Translating it yields CASSLPSMEGTGELFF.

This chain joins TRBV5-1 and TRBJ2-5; the match to TRBD1 covers 10 bases. V was clipped by 2 bases and J by 1 base; unmatched bases: 11. Germline-derived CDR1 and CDR2 are SGHRS and YFSETQ. This CDR3 comprises 18 residues. The CDR3 DNA sequence: TGCGCCAGCAGCTTCGAATGGGTTGGGGACAGGGGCCAAGAGACCCAGTACTTC. It codes for CASSFEWVGDRGQETQYF.

J is TRBJ2-5 and V is TRBV7-9; D not resolved. V was trimmed by 0 bases and J by 4 bases, leaving 6 bases between them. The germline CDR1 and CDR2 sequences are SEHNR and FQNEAQ (reference sequence). The CDR3 runs 13 residues. Here the CDR3 reads CASSLAGAETQYF. The CDR3 region has the DNA TGTGCCAGCAGCTTAGCGGGCGCAGAGACCCAGTACTTC.

The V and J genes are TRBV30 and TRBJ1-1; 8 bases fit TRBD1. Germline CDR1 reads GTSNPN; CDR2 reads SVGIG (reference sequence). Germline trimming cut 4 bases from V and 4 bases from J; bases unmatched to any gene: 5. CDR3 length: 13 amino acids. The CDR3: CAWNLQGGTEAFF. CDR3 coding DNA: TGTGCCTGGAACCTACAGGGGGGCACTGAAGCTTTCTTT.

V is TRBV9 and J is TRBJ1-2; TRBD1 matches at 8 bases. Germline V gene data show CDR1 as SGDLS and CDR2 as YYNGEE. The CDR3 contains 17 residues. After removal of 4 bases from V and 7 bases from J, the junction contained 18 bases not matched to a gene. The CDR3 DNA sequence: TGTGCCAGCAGCTCCCCCGGGGCAGGGGGCCCTCGTGCTGGCTACACCTTC. It specifies CASSSPGAGGPRAGYTF.